This T cell receptor (beta chain) was profiled in a study of regulatory T cells in long-lasting Graves disease. With iRepertoire HTBI primers and Arm-PCR of CDR3 regions, TCR beta libraries were built. TCRdb re-analysed the multiplex PCR reads in MiXCR, keeping a single row per CDR3 protein. The profile shows about 330,000 distinct CDR3 sequences, 16% of them singletons. This clonotype showed up many times. Time point described: newly diagnosed GD, antithyroid drugs for less than 3 months. PBMC-extracted RNA yielded the TCR library. This CDR3 has 14 amino acids. Germline V gene sequence: CDR1 SGHTA, CDR2 FQGTGA. Trimming removed 1 base from V and 1 base from J, with 6 bases in between. In addition, the sample was reused for a study of T cells in Graves' hyperthyroidism and ophthalmopathy. That source adds: Carried out on the TCR CDR3, a first-round RT-PCR used the HTBI primer set. In the blood, most expanded thyroid clonotypes above 0.001 appeared as well.

The sequence derives from a woman younger than 35 with Graves disease. V and J are TRBV7-3 and TRBJ2-3, with no clear D. Sequenced material: peripheral blood mononuclear cells (PBMCs), taken at new diagnosis, from a patient treated with antithyroid drugs. CDR3 in amino acids: CASSLIAGTDTQYF. The CDR3 DNA sequence: TGTGCCAGCAGCTTAATAGCAGGCACAGATACGCAGTATTTT.